What follows is one T cell receptor (beta chain) and its context. The data were taken from a study of blood T cell repertoires in COVID-19. Turning to the study itself: T cells, B-cell-depleted T cells, or PBMCs supplied cDNA or gDNA.

Generated by immunoSEQ multiplex PCR, the TCRdb table keeps only in-frame clones and is missing some. The sample has over 300,000 clones, around 91% seen once; the top ten hold 6.5% to 8%. V dropped 3 bases and J dropped 3 bases, with 12 bases sitting between them. The CDR3 runs 15 residues. Germline V gives CDR1 SGHTA, CDR2 FQGNSA. The chain couples TRBV7-2 to TRBJ1-3, with D hard to call. This TCR was sampled from a man aged 18 to 29 with active or convalescent COVID-19. The sequenced sample consisted of peripheral blood. CDR3 in DNA: TGTGCCAGCAGCTTCGACGGGTCTAGTGGAAACACCATATATTTT. Translation: CASSFDGSSGNTIYF.